Listed below are T cell receptor beta chains from one sample, sequenced in a study of T cells expressing NK-cell markers. From its re-call of the 5' RACE reads, TCRdb lists each CDR3 protein once, without DNA. Its table records almost 450,000 distinct CDR3 sequences. The source material was blood T cells: a sorted CD56 or NKG2C T cell subset, CD4+ or CD8+ T cells, or bulk PBMC T cells (not recorded which). Receptors were obtained from a woman aged 18 to 75 in good health. The CDR3 runs from the conserved cysteine through the conserved F or W. The order of the fields is V gene, J gene, CDR3 length, CDR3 protein.

>TRBV6-1|TRBJ1-3|16
CASSPGRVSVRNTIYF
>TRBV3-1|TRBJ2-7|13
CASSSTNSYEQYF
>TRBV6-4|TRBJ2-5|15
CASSDHTGQGETQYF
>TRBV7-2|TRBJ2-1|13
CASSPPDSYEQFF
>TRBV19|TRBJ1-5|16
CASAAALKGSNQPQHF
>TRBV19|TRBJ1-1|15
CASSVGSRSGTEAFF
>TRBV6-2/TRBV6-3|TRBJ2-1|15
CASRTTGHPNNEQFF
>TRBV20-1|TRBJ2-1|15
CSASFGAGQGNEQFF
>TRBV10-3|TRBJ1-4|13
CASCRDPTEKLFF
>TRBV6-4|TRBJ2-1|15
CASSATSGRLDEQFF
>TRBV15|TRBJ2-2|14
CATTDWANTGELFF
>TRBV5-1|TRBJ2-7|13
CASSFEDTYEQYF
>TRBV6-1|TRBJ2-7|13
CASRSGWSYEQYF
>TRBV14|TRBJ2-2|15
CASSQVVQGTGELFF
>TRBV12-3/TRBV12-4|TRBJ2-2|15
CASSSGGPDTGELFF
>TRBV20-1|TRBJ1-1|14
CSARIVVGNTEAFF
>TRBV7-9|TRBJ2-7|16
CASSSLDRGLAYEQYF
>TRBV24-1|TRBJ1-5|14
CATSAGMGNQPQHF
>TRBV6-2/TRBV6-3|TRBJ2-5|13
CASSYARQQAQYF
>TRBV6-1|TRBJ2-3|14
CASIPSRFTDTQYF
>TRBV20-1|TRBJ2-1|14
CSARDLAAYNEQFF
>TRBV20-1|TRBJ2-1|14
CSAPRLRELNEQFF